A single T cell receptor (beta chain) is shown here with its context. This clonotype came up a few times. The specificity of this receptor is unknown. Per-base qualities were not stored, and no clone one base away is much larger. The entry originates in a study of tumor-infiltrating lymphocytes in primary liver carcinoma (dated by TCRdb to between 2016 and 2019). Study-level background: Between late 2015 and March 2016, 5 or 6 patients in China with histopathologically diagnosed primary liver carcinoma had their tumors surgically resected. Across five regions of each liver tumor, along with adjacent normal tissue and blood, the study brought together TCRbeta repertoire sequencing, expression microarrays and whole-exome sequencing. Of the five patients, three men and two women aged 30 to 69 years, four had hepatocellular carcinoma and one had combined HCC and intrahepatic cholangiocarcinoma. Roughly 3.65 to 7.13 million productive TCRbeta reads were obtained per sample, and no significant difference in read depth was found between tissue types. The five patients had tumors of stage T1-T3 N0M0, with maximum diameters ranging from about 4 to 11 cm. A total of roughly 35 specimens from 5 patients went through TCRbeta repertoire sequencing, namely 25 tumor regions, 5 adjacent noncancerous liver tissues and 5 peripheral blood samples. High reproducibility was observed for the technical replicate repertoires, with mean shared-clone rates approximately 0.92 and correlation coefficients above 0.95. What the authors observed across the whole study: Only a few patients were included in the study, and the authors note that the findings should be validated in a larger study. Compared with blood, tumors had a significantly larger share of the repertoire taken up by the top 250 clones (p = 0.039). Only the TCR beta chain was sequenced, so true repertoire diversity is likely underestimated because unpaired alpha chains were not captured. Consistent with antigen-driven expansion, pairs of tumor regions showed higher repertoire overlap (mean roughly 36%) than either tumor-adjacent pairs (around 17%) or tumor-blood pairs (approximately 14%). Bulk unsorted samples precluded comparing CD4+ and CD8+ T cell repertoires.

Blood RNA was extracted from unsorted whole blood with TRIzol reagent; germline DNA came from the DNeasy Blood & Tissue kit. Chronic HBV infection was present in the patients, and the patients were treatment-naive at sampling. Before surgery, approximately 3.6 milliliters of peripheral blood were drawn into K2EDTA tubes. From a lookup of the germline V gene (reference sequence), CDR1 and CDR2 are SGHNT and YYREEE. The CDR3, from cysteine to phenylalanine, totals 17 residues. Only the CDR3 DNA stays, 51 bases, in frame from base 1. After removal of 4 bases from V and 0 bases from J, the junction retains 11 bases not matched to a gene. Starting from around 520 ng total RNA, TCRbeta-specific cDNA was produced by reverse transcription with a constant-region primer and ProtoScript II reverse transcriptase. Construction of the TCRbeta libraries relied on three nested rounds of multiplex PCR, following a slightly modified ARM-PCR procedure. Multiplex TRBV1-TRBV30 forward primers and a Cbeta reverse primer were used in the first two PCR rounds, each of which was run for approximately 9 cycles. Sample barcodes and Illumina adapters were attached in a final 25-cycle PCR using Deep VentR polymerase. Before sequencing, amplicons of 200-500 bp were gel-purified using a QIAquick gel extraction kit. An Illumina HiSeq 2500 was used to sequence the TCRbeta amplicons, generating 250-bp paired-end reads. On the authors' methods: Quality trimming of reads was performed with Trimmomatic v0.33, and paired reads were merged with FLASH v1.2.11 so that full CDR3 sequences could be recovered. V, D and J germline segments were assigned to the rearranged TCRbeta sequences using MiGEC v1.2.1b. Clonotype statistics, along with Shannon-Wiener diversity indices, were calculated using VDJtools v1.0.0. To cut down on sampling bias, every analysis after diversity analysis relied on just the 250 most abundant clonotypes from each sample. TCRdb reworked the public reads: Q25 trimming with fastp, MiXCR clone assembly, productive beta chains retained. Each record represents a unique CDR3 protein, reported with the most common genes and DNA among its rows. V and J calls and clone size were set by TCRdb, not the authors. Within this sample are roughly 330,000 distinct CDR3 sequences, with roughly two thirds of them counted one time only. Under 8.5% of the sample belongs to the ten largest clones.

This sequence uses TRBV5-4 and TRBJ2-7; the central 9 bases match TRBD2. The TCR originated in a man aged 40-50 years with primary liver carcinoma and hepatitis B virus infection. Sequencing used peripheral blood. CDR3 loop: CASSPDLSGGGSYEQYF. The DNA sequence is given as TGTGCCAGCAGCCCCGACCTTAGCGGGGGAGGCTCCTACGAGCAGTACTTC.